The clone carrying this T cell receptor (beta chain) was found a few times. Its antigen is unknown. The data were taken from a study of post-analysis software for immune sequencing data. As for the study in general: The cohort encompassed relapsing-remitting, secondary progressive and progressive-relapsing multiple sclerosis disease courses.

Study observations and caveats: In multiple sclerosis, normalized Chao1 diversity was significantly below that of controls. When patients were compared with controls, about five TRBV segments were more frequent, TRBV5-6, TRBV5-1 and TRBV20-1 among them.

The ends lost 0 bases at V and 2 bases at J; junction bases unmatched: 13. The CDR3 contains 18 residues. Per the germline V gene, CDR1 is DFQATT and CDR2 is SNEGSKA (reference sequence). Unique molecular identifiers were built into the TCR beta cDNA libraries. Input populations of 1 to 10 million T cells gave rise to approximately 500,000 cDNA molecules. One entry per CDR3 protein, called by TCRdb with MiXCR from the PCR reads. The repertoire holds 700,000 to 800,000 distinct CDR3 sequences, with less than 35% as singletons. The chain carries TRBV20-1 and TRBJ2-1; TRBD2 agrees at 7 bases. Sequences were obtained from blood. The sequence derives from a girl aged 5-17 years with multiple sclerosis. The DNA for the CDR3 is TGCAGTGCTAGAGATCCGTGGGTTACTAGCGCCGCCTACAATGAGCAGTTCTTC. Translating gives CSARDPWVTSAAYNEQFF.